The 6 T cell receptor beta chains listed next were all sequenced from one sample in a study of T cells after yellow fever vaccination. TCRdb re-derived calls from the 5' RACE reads in MiXCR, one entry per CDR3 protein. The sample holds under 550,000 distinct CDR3 sequences, just over 20% seen once. The sequences come from PBMCs, collected more than 20 days after the first yellow fever vaccination. The origin of the receptors is a man aged 18 to 35 who received the YFV17D yellow fever vaccine.

This clonotype was seen just once. V usage is TRBV2 and J usage is TRBJ1-2, with D possibly being TRBD1 (5 bases). Germline CDR1 SNHLY, CDR2 FYNNEI. This CDR3 has 14 residues. Trimming took off 6 bases at V and 0 bases at J, with 11 bases between the two ends. The CDR3 sequence: CASSGDRSNYGYTF. The CDR3 DNA reads TGTGCCAGCAGCGGCGACAGATCTAACTATGGCTACACCTTC.

The rearrangement joins TRBV5-1 to TRBJ2-5, with TRBD2 matching over 8 bases. V was pared by 2 bases and J by 2 bases, with 11 bases of the junction left unmatched. The CDR3 totals 17 residues. Germline CDR1 is SGHRS and CDR2 is YFSETQ. The CDR3 region has the DNA TGCGCCAGCAGCTTTGGAGGAGCGGGGGAGATACAAGAGACCCAGTACTTC. Encoded protein: CASSFGGAGEIQETQYF.

The chain joins TRBV11-2 to TRBJ2-6; 9 positions agree with TRBD1. The CDR3 is made up of 19 amino acids. The germline V gene encodes CDR1 SGHAT and CDR2 FQNNGV. V shed 4 bases, J shed 1 base, and the junction held 11 bases outside the gene matches. The DNA of the CDR3 is TGTGCCAGCAGCTCTCGTCCCGGGACAGGGAGGTCTGGGGCCAACGTCCTGACTTTC. This gives the protein CASSSRPGTGRSGANVLTF.

This clonotype was observed a handful of times. V and J are TRBV6-1 and TRBJ1-3, with D possibly being TRBD1 (5 bases). V shed 6 bases and J shed 4 bases, with 13 bases lying between them. Germline CDR1 reads MNHNS; CDR2 reads SASEGT. This CDR3 has 14 residues. The CDR3 is CASSNWGNGNTIYF. The CDR3 DNA sequence: TGTGCCAGCAGCAACTGGGGGAACGGAAACACCATATATTTT.

This clonotype was seen repeatedly, ten times or more. This rearrangement joins TRBV6-5 to TRBJ2-4, with 11 bases matching TRBD1. Trimming at V came to 3 bases and at J to 2 bases, leaving 9 bases not matched to a gene. The CDR3 is made up of 18 amino acids. In germline, CDR1 is MNHEY, CDR2 SVGAGI. CDR3 residues: CASSYRDRGSGTKNIQYF. CDR3 in DNA: TGTGCCAGCAGTTATCGGGACAGGGGGTCCGGGACCAAAAACATTCAGTACTTC.

The chain has TRBV6-2 or TRBV6-3 and TRBJ2-1; D is tentatively TRBD1 or TRBD2 (6 bases each). V gave up 6 bases and J gave up 15 bases, with 24 bases separating them. Germline V gene data show CDR1 as MNHEY and CDR2 as SVGEGT. CDR3 size: 14 residues. The CDR3 DNA reads as TGTGCCAGCAGGAGTTATGACAGGTCGCGGGGTCCGTTCTTC. Translating gives CASRSYDRSRGPFF.